The 15 T cell receptor beta chains below come from one sample, sequenced in a study of CD8+ T cells in alopecia areata (dated 2018 in TCRdb). Sample time point, as interpreted from the label and publication: baseline before oral tofacitinib. Libraries were constructed by the immunoSEQ multiplex PCR assay. RNA was extracted from all samples and reverse transcribed into cDNA, which served as template for TCR sequencing. TCRdb obtained this table from immuneACCESS and retained in-frame rearrangements with V and J assigned. These tables miss some clones; where compared with another copy, unresolved V genes account for less than half of the shortfall, and the remainder is unexplained. This sample has over 200,000 clones in its table, and around three fifths of those were observed once. Of the sample, 0.45% is held by the ten largest clones. This specimen consisted of CD4+ T cells sorted from blood, obtained at week 0. The receptor set was obtained from a human donor with alopecia areata.

As for this clone: The same CDR3 is also encoded by other DNA sequences in this sample. The chain carries TRBV30 and TRBJ1-2, with a weak D call TRBD1 (6 bases). The germline V gene has CDR1 GTSNPN and CDR2 SVGIG (reference sequence). This CDR3 is built from 12 residues. V lost 1 base and J 4 bases, leaving 7 bases between the germline ends. The DNA of the CDR3 is TGTGCCTGGAGTGGGACAGCCTATGGCTACACCTTC. This encodes CAWSGTAYGYTF.

The chain couples TRBV29-1 to TRBJ1-2; TRBD1 matches at 8 bases. Trimming at V came to 3 bases and at J to 7 bases, leaving 13 bases not matched to a gene. The CDR3 runs 15 residues. CDR1 and CDR2 (germline): SQVTM, ANQGSEA. This chain's CDR3 is CSVDQGAGGVSGYTF. The DNA of the CDR3 is TGCAGCGTTGATCAGGGGGCGGGTGGGGTTTCTGGCTACACCTTC.

J is TRBJ2-4 and V is TRBV18; 10 positions agree with TRBD1. This CDR3 has 15 amino acids. The germline gives CDR1 KGHSH, CDR2 LQKENI. V lost 0 bases and J lost 7; bases outside the gene matches: 3. In DNA, the CDR3 is TGTGCCAGCTCACCACCGAGGACAGGGGGGAACATTCAGTACTTC. It encodes CASSPPRTGGNIQYF.

The chain recombines TRBV9 with TRBJ2-3, with 7 nucleotides matching TRBD2. Germline V gene sequence: CDR1 SGDLS, CDR2 YYNGEE. This CDR3 is 15 amino acids long. With 5 bases clipped from V and 6 bases from J, the junction kept 12 bases outside the gene matches. The CDR3 is CASRRAGLSGDTQYF. CDR3 bases: TGTGCCAGCAGACGAGCGGGACTATCAGGGGATACGCAGTATTTT.

J is TRBJ2-1 and V is TRBV4-1; tentatively, D is TRBD1 or TRBD2 (5 bases each). V lost 3 bases and J 11 bases, leaving 20 bases between the germline ends. The CDR3 is 15 residues long. The germline V gene encodes CDR1 MGHRA and CDR2 YSYEKL. CDR3 in DNA: TGCGCCAGCAGCCACGGTAGGGGACCCGGGACCCAGCAGTTCTTC. It codes for CASSHGRGPGTQQFF.

This clone was seen more than once but under ten times. This sequence joins TRBV5-5 and TRBJ2-3; D is perhaps TRBD2 (6 bases). Trimming stripped 0 bases from V and 10 bases from J, with 9 bases between. The germline V gene encodes CDR1 SGHKS and CDR2 YYEKEE (reference sequence). This CDR3 region has 12 residues. CDR3 DNA: TGTGCCAGCAGCTTGGCGGGGGAGGCGCAGTATTTT. This translates into CASSLAGEAQYF.

V gene TRBV5-4 combines with J gene TRBJ1-1; TRBD1 is a possible D gene (6 bases). V was cut by 8 bases and J by 1 base, with 9 bases left in between. Germline assignment: CDR1 SGHNT and CDR2 YYREEE (reference sequence). The CDR3 length is 12 residues. The CDR3 sequence is CASGTWNTEAFF. CDR3 nucleotides: TGTGCCAGTGGGACATGGAACACTGAAGCTTTCTTT.

This rearrangement joins TRBV6-6 to TRBJ2-1, with a weak D call TRBD2 (6 bases). CDR1 is MNHNY, CDR2 SVGAGI, per germline (reference sequence). V lost 7 bases to trimming and J lost 7 bases, with 14 bases between them. This CDR3 contains 13 residues. The CDR3 spells CASTRLVGNEQFF. Written as DNA, the CDR3 is TGTGCCAGCACCCGACTAGTCGGAAATGAGCAGTTCTTC.

The V and J genes are TRBV30 and TRBJ1-1, with TRBD1 as a possible D gene (5 bases). V lost 3 bases to trimming and J lost 1 base, with 9 bases between them. There are 13 residues in the CDR3. Per germline, CDR1 GTSNPN and CDR2 SVGIG (reference sequence). Here the CDR3 DNA reads TGTGCCTGGAGCTGGGGCCCGAACACTGAAGCTTTCTTT. This sequence encodes CAWSWGPNTEAFF.

This clone was picked up one time. The rearrangement links TRBV6-1 to TRBJ2-3, with D possibly called TRBD1 or TRBD2 (5 bases each). The germline CDR1 and CDR2 sequences are MNHNS and SASEGT. Deletions cut 7 bases from V and 6 bases from J, with 14 bases between. The CDR3 loop spans 13 amino acids. CDR3 loop: CASTPNGADTQYF. The DNA of the CDR3 is TGTGCCAGCACCCCAAACGGGGCGGATACGCAGTATTTT.

V and J are TRBV5-6 and TRBJ2-3; 8 nucleotides match TRBD2. Germline assignment: CDR1 SGHDT and CDR2 YYEEEE. The CDR3 spans 16 residues. After removal of 2 bases from V and 6 bases from J, the junction contained 11 bases not matched to a gene. The CDR3 region has the DNA TGTGCCAGCAGCTTTATTGCCCTAGCGGGTTTCGATACGCAGTATTTT. Translation gives CASSFIALAGFDTQYF.

This chain connects TRBV5-4 to TRBJ2-3, with 10 nucleotides matching TRBD2. CDR3 length: 16 residues. Germline V gene sequence: CDR1 SGHNT, CDR2 YYREEE (reference sequence). V lost 4 bases and J lost 0; bases outside the gene matches: 5. CDR3 DNA: TGTGCCAGCAGCCGCTGGACTAGCGGTAGCACAGATACGCAGTATTTT. The encoded protein is CASSRWTSGSTDTQYF.

The V and J genes are TRBV27 and TRBJ1-3; D is uncertain. Between the trimmed V and J ends, which lost 3 bases and 4 bases, there was a span of 10 bases. CDR3 size: 14 residues. Germline loops: CDR1 MNHEY, CDR2 SMNVEV (reference sequence). The CDR3 sequence is CASSFEGPGNTIYF. Written as DNA, the CDR3 is TGTGCCAGCAGTTTTGAGGGCCCAGGAAACACCATATATTTT.

This clone has a single count. This rearrangement joins TRBV9 to TRBJ2-1; D assignment may be TRBD1 or TRBD2 (5 bases each). Germline V CDR1 and CDR2: SGDLS, YYNGEE. With 3 bases removed from V and 11 bases from J, the gap between germline ends came to 18 bases. This CDR3 contains 14 residues. CDR3 sequence reads: CASSAHQERDQQFF. The CDR3 bases are TGTGCCAGCAGCGCACACCAAGAGAGGGACCAGCAGTTCTTC.

This rearrangement joins TRBV30 to TRBJ1-2; D is uncertain. The CDR3 loop spans 13 amino acids. Germline CDR1 GTSNPN, CDR2 SVGIG (reference sequence). Deletions cut 2 bases from V and 5 bases from J, with 12 bases between. The CDR3 spells CAWSNHSRYGYTF. The CDR3 coding sequence is TGTGCCTGGAGTAATCACAGCAGATATGGCTACACCTTC.